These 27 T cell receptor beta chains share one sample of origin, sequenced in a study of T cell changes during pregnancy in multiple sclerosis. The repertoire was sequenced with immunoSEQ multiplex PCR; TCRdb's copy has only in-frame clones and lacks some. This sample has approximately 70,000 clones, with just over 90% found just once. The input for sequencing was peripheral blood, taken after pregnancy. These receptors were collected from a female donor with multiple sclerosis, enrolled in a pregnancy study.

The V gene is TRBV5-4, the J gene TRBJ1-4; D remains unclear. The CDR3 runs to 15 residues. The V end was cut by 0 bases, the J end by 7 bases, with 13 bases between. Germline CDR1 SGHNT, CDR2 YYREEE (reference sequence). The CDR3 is CASSLATERGEKLFF. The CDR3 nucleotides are TGTGCCAGCAGCTTGGCCACGGAGCGAGGTGAAAAACTGTTTTTT.

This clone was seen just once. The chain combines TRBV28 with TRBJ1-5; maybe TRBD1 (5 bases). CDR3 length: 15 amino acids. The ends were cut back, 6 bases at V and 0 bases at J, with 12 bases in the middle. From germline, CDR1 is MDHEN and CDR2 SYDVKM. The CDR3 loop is CASSLPGYSNQPQHF. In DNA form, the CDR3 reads TGTGCCAGCAGCCTCCCAGGGTATAGCAATCAGCCCCAGCATTTT.

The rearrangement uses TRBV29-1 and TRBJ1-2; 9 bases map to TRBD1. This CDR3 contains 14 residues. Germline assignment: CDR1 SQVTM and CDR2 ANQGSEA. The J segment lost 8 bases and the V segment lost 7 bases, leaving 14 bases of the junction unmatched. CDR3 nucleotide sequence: TGCAGCGCAGGGGTACAGGACAGGGGCGGAGGCTACACCTTC. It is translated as CSAGVQDRGGGYTF.

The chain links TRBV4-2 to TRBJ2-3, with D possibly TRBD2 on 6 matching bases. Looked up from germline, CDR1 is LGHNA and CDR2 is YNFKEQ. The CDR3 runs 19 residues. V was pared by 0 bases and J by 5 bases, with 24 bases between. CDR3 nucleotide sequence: TGTGCCAGCAGCCAAGATAATTTGGGACTCCCCAGGGAAATAGATACGCAGTATTTT. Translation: CASSQDNLGLPREIDTQYF.

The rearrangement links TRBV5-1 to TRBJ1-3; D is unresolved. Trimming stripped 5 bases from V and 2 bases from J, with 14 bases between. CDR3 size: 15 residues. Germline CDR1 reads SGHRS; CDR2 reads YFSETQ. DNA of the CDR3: TGCGCCAGCAGGGAACCGGGAGCGGCTGGAAACACCATATATTTT. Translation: CASREPGAAGNTIYF.

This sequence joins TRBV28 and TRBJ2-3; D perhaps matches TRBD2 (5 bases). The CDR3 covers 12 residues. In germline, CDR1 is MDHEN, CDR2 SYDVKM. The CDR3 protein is CGTRASTDTQYF. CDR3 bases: TGTGGAACTAGGGCTTCCACAGATACGCAGTATTTT.

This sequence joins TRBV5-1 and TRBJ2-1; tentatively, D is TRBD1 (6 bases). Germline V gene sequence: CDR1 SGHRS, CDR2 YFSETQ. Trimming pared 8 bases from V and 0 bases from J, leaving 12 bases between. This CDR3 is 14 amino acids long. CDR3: CASKRGSSYNEQFF. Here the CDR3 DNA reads TGCGCCAGTAAAAGGGGGAGCTCCTACAATGAGCAGTTCTTC.

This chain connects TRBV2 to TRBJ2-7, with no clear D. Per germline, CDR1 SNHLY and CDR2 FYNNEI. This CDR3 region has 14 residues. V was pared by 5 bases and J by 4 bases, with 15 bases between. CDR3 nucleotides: TGTGCCAGCAGTTTGGGCCCGTACCAATACGAGCAGTACTTC. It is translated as CASSLGPYQYEQYF.

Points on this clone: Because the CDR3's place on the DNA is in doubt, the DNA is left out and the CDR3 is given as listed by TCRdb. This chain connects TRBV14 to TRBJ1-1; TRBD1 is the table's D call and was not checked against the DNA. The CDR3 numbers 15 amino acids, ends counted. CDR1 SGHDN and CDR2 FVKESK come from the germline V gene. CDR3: CASSQFAPGTGRSFF.

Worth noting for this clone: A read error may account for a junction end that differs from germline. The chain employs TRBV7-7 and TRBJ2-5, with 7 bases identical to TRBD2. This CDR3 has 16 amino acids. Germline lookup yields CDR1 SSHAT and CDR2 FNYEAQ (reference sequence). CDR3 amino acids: CASSWGPTSEQETQYF. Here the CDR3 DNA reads TGTGCTAGCAGCTGGGGCCCTACTAGCGAACAAGAGACCCAGTACTTC.

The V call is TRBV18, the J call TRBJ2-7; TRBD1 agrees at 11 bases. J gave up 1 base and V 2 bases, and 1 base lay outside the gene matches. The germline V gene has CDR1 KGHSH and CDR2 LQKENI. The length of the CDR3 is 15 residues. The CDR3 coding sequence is TGTGCCAGCTCACCAGGGACAGGGGGGTCCTACGAGCAGTACTTC. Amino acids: CASSPGTGGSYEQYF. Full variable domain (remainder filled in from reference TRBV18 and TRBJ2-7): NAGVMQNPRHLVRRRGQEARLRCSPMKGHSHVYWYRQLPEEGLKFMVYLQKENIIDESGMPKERFSAEFPKEGPSILRIQQVVRGDSAAYFCASSPGTGGSYEQYFGPGTRLTVT.

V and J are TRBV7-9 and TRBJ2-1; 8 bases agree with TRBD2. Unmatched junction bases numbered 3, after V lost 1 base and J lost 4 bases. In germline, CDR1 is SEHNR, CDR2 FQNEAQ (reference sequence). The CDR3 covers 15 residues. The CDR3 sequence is CASSLGGTRYNEQFF. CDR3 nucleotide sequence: TGTGCCAGCAGCTTAGGGGGGACTAGGTACAATGAGCAGTTCTTC.

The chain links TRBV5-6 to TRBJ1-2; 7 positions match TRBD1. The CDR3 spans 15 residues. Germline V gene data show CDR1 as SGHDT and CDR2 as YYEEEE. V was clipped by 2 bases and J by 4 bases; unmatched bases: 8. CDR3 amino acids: CASSLPYRGGYGYTF. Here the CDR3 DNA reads TGTGCCAGCAGCTTACCTTACAGGGGCGGCTATGGCTACACCTTC.

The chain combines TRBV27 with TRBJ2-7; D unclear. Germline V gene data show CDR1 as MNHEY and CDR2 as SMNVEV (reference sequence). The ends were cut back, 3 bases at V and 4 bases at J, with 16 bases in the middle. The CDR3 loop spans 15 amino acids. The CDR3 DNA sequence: TGTGCCAGCAGTTTCTATTCCGGGTCGGCTTACGAGCAGTACTTC. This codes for CASSFYSGSAYEQYF.

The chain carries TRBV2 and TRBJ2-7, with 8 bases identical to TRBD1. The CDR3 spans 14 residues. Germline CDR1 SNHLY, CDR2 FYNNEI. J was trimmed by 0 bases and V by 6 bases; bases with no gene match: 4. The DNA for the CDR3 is TGTGCCAGCAGAGCCGGGACAGGCTCCTACGAGCAGTACTTC. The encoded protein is CASRAGTGSYEQYF. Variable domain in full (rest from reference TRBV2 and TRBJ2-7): EPEVTQTPSHQVTQMGQEVILRCVPISNHLYFYWYRQILGQKVEFLVSFYNNEISEKSEIFDDQFSVERPDGSNFTLKIRSTKLEDSAMYFCASRAGTGSYEQYFGPGTRLTVT.

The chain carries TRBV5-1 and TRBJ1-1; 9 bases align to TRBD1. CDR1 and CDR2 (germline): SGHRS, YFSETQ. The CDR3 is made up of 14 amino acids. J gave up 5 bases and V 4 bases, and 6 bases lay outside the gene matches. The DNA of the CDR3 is TGCGCCAGCAGCGCGACAGGGGGGACGACTGAAGCTTTCTTT. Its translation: CASSATGGTTEAFF.

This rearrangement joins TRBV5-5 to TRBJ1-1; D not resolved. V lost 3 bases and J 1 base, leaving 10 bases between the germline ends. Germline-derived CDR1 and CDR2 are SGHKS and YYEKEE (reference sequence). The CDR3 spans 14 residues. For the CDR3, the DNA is TGTGCCAGCAGCTGGAGGTCAGGGAACACTGAAGCTTTCTTT. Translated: CASSWRSGNTEAFF. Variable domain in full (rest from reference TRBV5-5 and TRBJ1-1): DAGVTQSPTHLIKTRGQQVTLRCSPISGHKSVSWYQQVLGQGPQFIFQYYEKEERGRGNFPDRFSARQFPNYSSELNVNALLLGDSALYLCASSWRSGNTEAFFGQGTRLTVV.

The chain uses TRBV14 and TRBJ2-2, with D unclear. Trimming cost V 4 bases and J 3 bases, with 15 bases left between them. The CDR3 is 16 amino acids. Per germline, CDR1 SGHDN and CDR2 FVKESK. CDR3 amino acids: CASSLSPPVYTGELFF. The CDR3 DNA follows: TGTGCCAGCAGCCTCTCCCCCCCAGTTTACACCGGGGAGCTGTTTTTT.

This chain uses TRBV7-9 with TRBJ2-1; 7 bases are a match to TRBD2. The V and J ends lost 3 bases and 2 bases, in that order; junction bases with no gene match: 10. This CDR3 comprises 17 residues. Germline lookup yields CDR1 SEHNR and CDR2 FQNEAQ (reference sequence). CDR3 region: CASSFGVGGAAYNEQFF. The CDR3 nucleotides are TGTGCCAGCAGCTTTGGGGTGGGAGGGGCAGCCTACAATGAGCAGTTCTTC.

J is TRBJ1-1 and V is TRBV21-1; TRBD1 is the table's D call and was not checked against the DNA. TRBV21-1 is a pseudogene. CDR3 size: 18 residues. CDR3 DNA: TGTGCCAGCAGCTGTCACCTAAGCCCGGGACAGGAGGGGGTAGAAGCTTTCTTT. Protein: CASSCHLSPGQEGVEAFF.

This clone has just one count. The CDR3 DNA reads as TGTGCCAGCAGTAGCGCGAACACCATATATTTT. It yields the protein CASSSANTIYF. The V and J genes are TRBV25-1 and TRBJ1-3; D is unclear. Germline CDR1 and CDR2: MGHDK and SYGVNS. The CDR3 sequence is 11 residues long. V was trimmed by 5 bases and J by 7 bases, leaving 6 bases between them.

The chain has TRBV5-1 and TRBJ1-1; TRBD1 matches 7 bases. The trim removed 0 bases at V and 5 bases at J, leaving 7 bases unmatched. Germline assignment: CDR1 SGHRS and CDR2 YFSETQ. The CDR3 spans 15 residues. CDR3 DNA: TGCGCCAGCAGCTTGGTGAGGGGGCTTGATACTGAAGCTTTCTTT. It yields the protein CASSLVRGLDTEAFF.

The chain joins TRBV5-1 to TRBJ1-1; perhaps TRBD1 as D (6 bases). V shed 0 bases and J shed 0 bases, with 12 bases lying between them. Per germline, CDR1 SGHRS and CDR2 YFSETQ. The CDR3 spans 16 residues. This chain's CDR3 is CASSLAQGSMNTEAFF. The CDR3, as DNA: TGCGCCAGCAGCTTGGCACAGGGAAGCATGAACACTGAAGCTTTCTTT.

The CDR3 nucleotides are TGTGCCAGCAGTGAAGCCGGGGACACTGAAGCTTTCTTT. This translates into CASSEAGDTEAFF. The chain is built from TRBV6-1 and TRBJ1-1; D gene ambiguous. Germline CDR1 MNHNS, CDR2 SASEGT. Trimming stripped 0 bases from V and 3 bases from J, with 5 bases between. The length of the CDR3 is 13 residues.

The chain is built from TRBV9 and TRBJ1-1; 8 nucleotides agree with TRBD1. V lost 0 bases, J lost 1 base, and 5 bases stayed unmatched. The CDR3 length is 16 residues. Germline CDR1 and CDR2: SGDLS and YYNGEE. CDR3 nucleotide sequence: TGTGCCAGCAGCGTAGGCATCGGACAGGGGAACACTGAAGCTTTCTTT. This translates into CASSVGIGQGNTEAFF.

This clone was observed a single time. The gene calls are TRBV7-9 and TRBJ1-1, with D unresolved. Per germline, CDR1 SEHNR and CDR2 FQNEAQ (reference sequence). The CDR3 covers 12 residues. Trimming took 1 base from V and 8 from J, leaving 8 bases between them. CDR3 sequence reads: CASSLGVPEAFF. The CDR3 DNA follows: TGTGCCAGCAGCTTAGGAGTCCCCGAAGCTTTCTTT.

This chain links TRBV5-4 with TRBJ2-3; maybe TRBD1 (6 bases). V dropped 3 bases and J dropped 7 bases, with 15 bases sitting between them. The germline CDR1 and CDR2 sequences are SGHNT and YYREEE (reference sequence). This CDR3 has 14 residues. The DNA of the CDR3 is TGTGCCAGCAGCTCCTACCACAGGGACCATACGCAGTATTTT. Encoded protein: CASSSYHRDHTQYF.